These 16 T cell receptor beta chains share one sample of origin, sequenced in a study of technical replicates of blood from a handful of donors. This table comes from immunoSEQ multiplex PCR, and its TCRdb copy is limited to in-frame clones, with some not included. Of some 99,000 clones in the sample, roughly 96% were seen once. Sequencing was carried out using T cells isolated from PBMCs. These receptors originate from a human donor in good health.

The chain has TRBV30 and TRBJ2-7; 9 bases agree with TRBD2. The CDR3 extends over 14 amino acids. Trimming took 0 bases from V and 6 from J; bases not matched to a gene: 6. Germline lookup yields CDR1 GTSNPN and CDR2 SVGIG (reference sequence). This CDR3 reads CAWSVRGLAGEQYF. The CDR3 DNA reads as TGTGCCTGGAGTGTACGGGGACTAGCTGGCGAGCAGTACTTC. Drawing the rest from reference TRBV30 and TRBJ2-7, the complete variable domain is SQTIHQWPATLVQPVGSPLSLECTVEGTSNPNLYWYRQAAGRGLQLLFYSVGIGQISSEVPQNLSASRPQDRQFILSSKKLLLSDSGFYLCAWSVRGLAGEQYFGPGTRLTVT.

This chain uses TRBV5-4 with TRBJ2-1, with TRBD2 matching over 8 bases. Losses at the gene ends were 4 bases for V and 4 bases for J; bases not matched to a gene: 7. Germline CDR1 reads SGHNT; CDR2 reads YYREEE (reference sequence). This CDR3 has 15 amino acids. The CDR3 DNA sequence: TGTGCCAGCAGCCAGGGACTAGGGTTTTACAATGAGCAGTTCTTC. The encoded protein is CASSQGLGFYNEQFF.

J is TRBJ2-7 and V is TRBV5-1, with 8 bases identical to TRBD1. The trim removed 4 bases at V and 4 bases at J, leaving 7 bases unmatched. The length of the CDR3 is 14 residues. Germline V gene lookup returns CDR1 SGHRS and CDR2 YFSETQ. This CDR3 reads CASSPQTGAYEQYF. CDR3 coding DNA: TGCGCCAGCAGCCCCCAGACAGGGGCGTACGAGCAGTACTTC.

This chain links TRBV27 with TRBJ2-1, with TRBD2 identical over 14 bases. Germline trimming cut 6 bases from V and 5 bases from J; bases unmatched to any gene: 3. The CDR3 sequence is 15 residues long. Germline assignment: CDR1 MNHEY and CDR2 SMNVEV (reference sequence). The CDR3 DNA follows: TGTGCCAGCAGGCGACTAGCGGGAGGGAACAATGAGCAGTTCTTC. Its translation: CASRRLAGGNNEQFF.

V gene TRBV7-3 combines with J gene TRBJ2-3; no definite D call. The ends were cut back, 2 bases at V and 9 bases at J, with 15 bases in the middle. The CDR3 spans 14 residues. CDR1 is SGHTA, CDR2 FQGTGA, per germline. Here the CDR3 DNA reads TGTGCCAGCAGCTTACGAGGAGACGCCTCAACGCAGTATTTT. Residues: CASSLRGDASTQYF.

This rearrangement joins TRBV7-9 to TRBJ1-1; perhaps TRBD1 as D (5 bases). V gave up 1 base and J gave up 1 base, with 16 bases separating them. Germline V gene data show CDR1 as SEHNR and CDR2 as FQNEAQ (reference sequence). CDR3 length equals 17 residues. DNA of the CDR3: TGTGCCAGCAGCTTAGGTATACTGGGGCCGAGGAACACTGAAGCTTTCTTT. Translating it yields CASSLGILGPRNTEAFF. Filled out from reference TRBV7-9 and TRBJ1-1, the complete variable domain reads DTGVSQNPRHKITKRGQNVTFRCDPISEHNRLYWYRQTLGQGPEFLTYFQNEAQLEKSRLLSDRFSAERPKGSFSTLEIQRTEQGDSAMYLCASSLGILGPRNTEAFFGQGTRLTVV.

The V and J genes are TRBV4-1 and TRBJ1-2, with a tentative D call TRBD1 (6 bases). The germline V gene encodes CDR1 MGHRA and CDR2 YSYEKL. Trimming stripped 3 bases from V and 4 bases from J, with 15 bases between. CDR3 length: 15 residues. Here the CDR3 DNA reads TGCGCCAGCAGCCAGCGGGGGGCGCAGGTCTATGGCTACACCTTC. Protein: CASSQRGAQVYGYTF.

J is TRBJ2-5 and V is TRBV6-1; 8 bases are a match to TRBD1. The CDR3 spans 13 residues. V shed 6 bases, J shed 5 bases, and the junction held 5 bases outside the gene matches. Germline V CDR1 and CDR2: MNHNS, SASEGT. CDR3: CASSRTGLETQYF. CDR3 sequence (DNA): TGTGCCAGCAGCCGGACAGGGTTGGAGACCCAGTACTTC.

The chain combines TRBV18 with TRBJ2-7, with 9 nucleotides matching TRBD1. CDR1 is KGHSH, CDR2 LQKENI, per germline. The CDR3 totals 15 residues. With V trimmed by 2 bases and J by 7 bases, 9 bases remained unmatched. The CDR3 DNA follows: TGTGCCAGCTCACCAGGGACAGGGTGGCTTGGTGAGCAGTACTTC. Its protein product is CASSPGTGWLGEQYF.

The chain combines TRBV2 with TRBJ2-7, with unresolved D. This CDR3 is 11 amino acids long. The germline CDR1 and CDR2 sequences are SNHLY and FYNNEI. Trimming took 3 bases from V and 4 from J, leaving 4 bases between them. The CDR3 DNA follows: TGTGCCAGCAGTGATTCGTACGAGCAGTACTTC. Encoded protein: CASSDSYEQYF. The complete variable domain, with remaining parts taken from reference TRBV2 and TRBJ2-7, reads EPEVTQTPSHQVTQMGQEVILRCVPISNHLYFYWYRQILGQKVEFLVSFYNNEISEKSEIFDDQFSVERPDGSNFTLKIRSTKLEDSAMYFCASSDSYEQYFGPGTRLTVT.

J is TRBJ1-4 and V is TRBV28; the D is unclear. Trimming cost V 8 bases and J 2 bases, with 9 bases left between them. Germline assignment: CDR1 MDHEN and CDR2 SYDVKM. This CDR3 contains 13 residues. This CDR3 reads CASDPGTNEKLFF. As DNA, the CDR3 is TGTGCCAGCGATCCGGGGACTAATGAAAAACTGTTTTTT.

The J gene is TRBJ2-5, the V gene TRBV2, with TRBD1 matching over 7 bases. From germline, CDR1 is SNHLY and CDR2 FYNNEI. J was trimmed by 3 bases and V by 6 bases; bases with no gene match: 4. This CDR3 contains 13 residues. Here the CDR3 DNA reads TGTGCCAGCAGCCCTCAGGGGGAAGAGACCCAGTACTTC. Translation gives CASSPQGEETQYF.

The chain has TRBV5-1 and TRBJ2-3; 10 bases line up with TRBD2. The CDR3 is 15 amino acids. V was pared by 4 bases and J by 6 bases, with 8 bases of the junction left unmatched. Germline CDR1 is SGHRS and CDR2 is YFSETQ. Written as DNA, the CDR3 is TGCGCCAGCAGCGTTGGATCGACTAGCGGGGATACGCAGTATTTT. Amino acids: CASSVGSTSGDTQYF.

The V call is TRBV29-1, the J call TRBJ2-4, with a weak D call TRBD2 (5 bases). The CDR3 covers 18 residues. CDR1 is SQVTM and CDR2 is ANQGSEA in the germline V gene. Trimming took off 5 bases at V and 0 bases at J, with 23 bases between the two ends. CDR3 amino acids: CSVTPVTWTGSAKNIQYF. DNA for the CDR3: TGCAGCGTTACCCCCGTCACATGGACTGGCTCAGCCAAAAACATTCAGTACTTC.

The chain joins TRBV6-5 to TRBJ2-2, with a weak D call TRBD1 (6 bases). The germline V and J ends were trimmed by 0 bases and 6 bases, with 14 bases remaining between them. Germline CDR1 is MNHEY and CDR2 is SVGAGI. There are 16 residues in the CDR3. The CDR3 DNA follows: TGTGCCAGCAGTTACTCAGGGGGTCACCCCCCCGGGGAGCTGTTTTTT. It encodes CASSYSGGHPPGELFF.

This clone was detected a few times. This sequence joins TRBV2 and TRBJ1-1; D uncertain. The V gene lost 4 bases and the J gene lost 5 bases, with 11 bases spanning the gap. The V gene's germline CDR1 is SNHLY and CDR2 FYNNEI. The CDR3 length is 13 residues. The DNA for the CDR3 is TGTGCCAGCAGTGTTGATACAGAGACTGAAGCTTTCTTT. Residues: CASSVDTETEAFF.